These 27 T cell receptor beta chains share one sample of origin, sequenced in a study of blood T cell repertoires in COVID-19 (TCRdb year 2020). Receptor libraries were prepared by the immunoSEQ multiplex PCR assay. TCRdb took over this immuneACCESS table, retaining in-frame rearrangements with V and J assigned. Such tables are incomplete; in checked studies, under half of the missing clones stem from an unresolved V gene, and the remainder is unexplained. Recorded for this sample are some 49,000 clones; about 91% of them occurred a single time. The top ten clones comprise around 6.5% of the sample. Sequencing was carried out using peripheral blood. Source of these receptors: a man aged 50 to 59 with active COVID-19.

This chain joins TRBV7-2 and TRBJ1-2; TRBD1 might be the D (6 bases). Trimming cost V 9 bases and J 5 bases, with 13 bases left between them. The CDR3 has 12 residues. The V gene's germline CDR1 is SGHTA and CDR2 FQGNSA. The CDR3 here is CASHRDLYGYTF. CDR3 nucleotide sequence: TGTGCCAGTCACAGGGACCTTTATGGCTACACCTTC.

The chain couples TRBV30 to TRBJ2-7, with TRBD2 matching 7 bases. Germline trimming cut 3 bases from V and 0 bases from J; bases unmatched to any gene: 8. The CDR3 spans 15 residues. Germline CDR1 and CDR2: GTSNPN and SVGIG (reference sequence). CDR3 nucleotides: TGTGCCTGGAGCAGCGGGACGGGGTCCTCCTACGAGCAGTACTTC. Translation gives CAWSSGTGSSYEQYF.

J is TRBJ2-2 and V is TRBV5-1; D possibly corresponds to TRBD2 (5 bases). The germline V gene encodes CDR1 SGHRS and CDR2 YFSETQ. The V and J ends lost 4 bases and 6 bases respectively, with 19 bases between them. The CDR3 is made up of 16 amino acids. Here the CDR3 DNA reads TGCGCCAGCAGCGTACAACGTCTAGGAGGCGCCGGGGAGCTGTTTTTT. Its translation is CASSVQRLGGAGELFF.

The CDR3 DNA reads as TGTGCCAGCAGCCAAGCGGGCGGGGGCGTCGTAGGCTACGAGCAGTACTTC. Translated, it gives CASSQAGGGVVGYEQYF. The chain combines TRBV3-1 (or the pseudogene TRBV3-2) with TRBJ2-7, with D possibly being TRBD2 (7 bases). CDR3 length: 17 residues. V was shortened by 1 base and J by 3 bases, with 19 bases between the two germline ends. Per the germline V gene, CDR1 is LGHDT and CDR2 is YNNKEL (reference sequence).

Remarks on this clone: The same CDR3 can be traced to other DNA sequences in this sample. The chain combines TRBV1 with TRBJ2-7; the table's D call, TRBD2, has no DNA check behind it. TRBV1 is labeled a pseudogene. The CDR3 runs to 15 residues. The CDR3 nucleotides are TGCACCAGCAGTCCGGCCGGGAGGGCCCCCCACGAGCAGTACTTC. Its protein is CTSSPAGRAPHEQYF.

The sample holds one count of this clone. This chain joins TRBV11-2 and TRBJ1-2, with D perhaps TRBD1 (6 bases). The CDR3 spans 13 residues. Trimming removed 4 bases at V and 4 bases at J, with 10 bases between. The V gene's germline CDR1 is SGHAT and CDR2 FQNNGV. CDR3 sequence: CASSSTGIYGYTF. CDR3 coding DNA: TGTGCCAGCAGCTCGACAGGAATCTATGGCTACACCTTC.

For the CDR3, the DNA is TGTGCCAGTACCACCAGCGGGAGTTCTAGCACAGATACGCAGTATTTT. Its protein product is CASTTSGSSSTDTQYF. The chain has TRBV19 and TRBJ2-3; 8 nucleotides line up with TRBD2. The CDR3 consists of 16 residues. After removal of 7 bases from V and 0 bases from J, the junction contained 9 bases not matched to a gene. The germline V gene encodes CDR1 LNHDA and CDR2 SQIVND (reference sequence).

This chain uses TRBV19 with TRBJ2-2, with 7 bases lining up with TRBD1. V was clipped by 3 bases and J by 1 base; unmatched bases: 11. The CDR3 has 18 residues. CDR1 and CDR2 from the germline V gene are LNHDA and SQIVND (reference sequence). CDR3 DNA sequence: TGTGCCAGTAGTATCAGAGGGGTCGGGACAGTGAACACCGGGGAGCTGTTTTTT. It yields the protein CASSIRGVGTVNTGELFF.

This rearrangement joins TRBV12-3 or TRBV12-4 to TRBJ1-1; D ambiguous. This CDR3 has 13 amino acids. The ends were cut back, 3 bases at V and 4 bases at J, with 9 bases in the middle. CDR3 DNA: TGTGCCAGCAGTTTCCTCGGGATCACTGAAGCTTTCTTT. Protein: CASSFLGITEAFF.

The V call is TRBV6-5, the J call TRBJ2-7, with 7 bases aligning to TRBD1. V lost 5 bases and J lost 0; bases outside the gene matches: 4. Germline CDR1 and CDR2: MNHEY and SVGAGI. There are 14 residues in the CDR3. The CDR3 sequence is CASSPYRGSYEQYF. The CDR3 nucleotides read TGTGCCAGCAGTCCTTACAGGGGCTCCTACGAGCAGTACTTC.

This chain uses TRBV6-5 with TRBJ1-1, with D perhaps matching TRBD1 (5 bases). The length of the CDR3 is 12 residues. The germline V gene has CDR1 MNHEY and CDR2 SVGAGI. The V and J ends lost 7 bases and 4 bases respectively, with 10 bases between them. The CDR3 coding sequence is TGTGCCAGCACTAAGGGGTCCACTGAAGCTTTCTTT. Protein product: CASTKGSTEAFF.

The chain joins TRBV29-1 to TRBJ1-2, with a tentative D call TRBD1 (5 bases). The CDR3 totals 12 residues. Germline V CDR1 and CDR2: SQVTM, ANQGSEA. The V end was cut by 4 bases, the J end by 8 bases, with 14 bases between. The CDR3 here is CSVGLLKGGYTF. CDR3 nucleotide sequence: TGCAGCGTTGGTTTGCTTAAGGGGGGCTACACCTTC.

The chain joins TRBV30 to TRBJ1-5; D not resolved. V lost 0 bases to trimming and J lost 7 bases, with 7 bases between them. CDR1 and CDR2 from the germline V gene are GTSNPN and SVGIG (reference sequence). This CDR3 has 12 amino acids. CDR3 region: CAWSVGGQPQHF. The DNA of the CDR3 is TGTGCCTGGAGTGTAGGAGGGCAGCCCCAGCATTTT.

This rearrangement joins TRBV5-1 to TRBJ2-5; no reliable D call. CDR3 size: 12 residues. V lost 2 bases and J lost 2, with 4 bases in between. Germline V CDR1 and CDR2: SGHRS, YFSETQ. In nucleotides, the CDR3 is TGCGCCAGCAGCTTCGTACAAGAGACCCAGTACTTC. Translating it yields CASSFVQETQYF. The full variable domain, completed using reference TRBV5-1 and TRBJ2-5, is KAGVTQTPRYLIKTRGQQVTLSCSPISGHRSVSWYQQTPGQGLQFLFEYFSETQRNKGNFPGRFSGRQFSNSRSEMNVSTLELGDSALYLCASSFVQETQYFGPGTRLLVL.

The chain employs TRBV9 and TRBJ1-3; a weak D match, TRBD1 (6 bases). This CDR3 has 16 residues. Per germline, CDR1 SGDLS and CDR2 YYNGEE. V shed 5 bases and J shed 4 bases, with 19 bases lying between them. In DNA form, the CDR3 reads TGTGCCAGCAGACTTTTTAAACCTGGGGGCGGAAACACCATATATTTT. This gives the protein CASRLFKPGGGNTIYF.

The chain combines TRBV28 with TRBJ1-2; D might be TRBD1 (5 bases). The CDR3 loop spans 12 amino acids. V was cut by 6 bases and J by 4 bases, with 9 bases left in between. Germline V gene data show CDR1 as MDHEN and CDR2 as SYDVKM. As DNA, the CDR3 is TGTGCCAGCAGCCGACAGTCCTATGGCTACACCTTC. Amino acids: CASSRQSYGYTF.

The J gene is TRBJ1-2, the V gene TRBV7-2, with TRBD1 identical over 8 bases. CDR1 is SGHTA, CDR2 FQGNSA, per germline. The CDR3 contains 15 residues. V shed 5 bases and J 6 bases; nucleotides not matched to a gene: 11. The CDR3 reads CASSARQGTNDGYTF. CDR3 DNA: TGTGCCAGCAGCGCCCGACAGGGGACGAATGATGGCTACACCTTC.

The chain has TRBV4-3 and TRBJ2-2; D gene ambiguous. There are 16 residues in the CDR3. V lost 2 bases to trimming and J lost 7 bases, with 17 bases between them. Germline assignment: CDR1 LGHNA and CDR2 YSLEER. The CDR3 sequence: CASSQLLSRRGGELFF. DNA for the CDR3: TGCGCCAGCAGCCAACTCCTGAGCAGGCGTGGCGGGGAGCTGTTTTTT.

This clone is a singleton in its sample. The chain has TRBV5-6 and TRBJ2-2; no clear D. The germline gives CDR1 SGHDT, CDR2 YYEEEE. V was trimmed by 1 base and J by 1 base, leaving 8 bases between them. The CDR3 consists of 15 residues. DNA for the CDR3: TGTGCCAGCAGCTTGATGTCCCGGAACACCGGGGAGCTGTTTTTT. As protein: CASSLMSRNTGELFF. Full variable domain (remainder filled in from reference TRBV5-6 and TRBJ2-2): DAGVTQSPTHLIKTRGQQVTLRCSPKSGHDTVSWYQQALGQGPQFIFQYYEEEERQRGNFPDRFSGHQFPNYSSELNVNALLLGDSALYLCASSLMSRNTGELFFGEGSRLTVL.

This clone was recorded a few times. The V and J genes are TRBV3-1 (or the pseudogene TRBV3-2) and TRBJ1-6; D not resolved. The CDR3 has 13 amino acids. Trimming took off 0 bases at V and 9 bases at J, with 6 bases between the two ends. Germline V gene data show CDR1 as LGHDT and CDR2 as YNNKEL (reference sequence). CDR3 sequence: CASSQDFGSPLHF. CDR3 in DNA: TGTGCCAGCAGCCAAGATTTCGGTTCACCCCTCCACTTT.

The chain couples TRBV5-4 to TRBJ2-1, with TRBD2 identical over 11 bases. Germline V gene data show CDR1 as SGHNT and CDR2 as YYREEE (reference sequence). The J segment lost 5 bases and the V segment lost 3 bases, leaving 7 bases of the junction unmatched. The CDR3 contains 16 residues. The CDR3 spells CASSWGTSGLNNEQFF. The CDR3, as DNA: TGTGCCAGCAGCTGGGGGACTAGCGGTTTGAACAATGAGCAGTTCTTC.

The chain employs TRBV7-9 and TRBJ2-7; possibly TRBD1 for D (6 bases). The CDR3 contains 16 residues. Germline V gene lookup returns CDR1 SEHNR and CDR2 FQNEAQ (reference sequence). Trimming pared 5 bases from V and 2 bases from J, leaving 19 bases between. DNA of the CDR3: TGTGCCAGCAGCCCAGAGTACGCGACAGGAGCCTACGAGCAGTACTTC. Its translation is CASSPEYATGAYEQYF.

The V and J genes are TRBV12-3 or TRBV12-4 and TRBJ2-5; maybe TRBD2 (5 bases). Trimming shortened V by 4 bases and J by 7 bases, and 10 bases separated the two germline ends. This CDR3 contains 12 residues. CDR3 sequence: CASSSYRGTQYF. In DNA, the CDR3 is TGTGCCAGCAGTTCATACCGGGGGACCCAGTACTTC.

V usage is TRBV11-1 and J usage is TRBJ1-2, with D hard to call. Trimming left V 5 bases short and J 8 bases short, with 21 bases between. Germline loops: CDR1 SGHAT, CDR2 FQDESV (reference sequence). The CDR3 covers 15 residues. CDR3 nucleotides: TGTGCCAGCAGCCGGGGAGGGTCGACTGGGCGCGGCTACACCTTC. This encodes CASSRGGSTGRGYTF.

J is TRBJ1-1 and V is TRBV7-6; 8 bases align to TRBD1. Germline V lookup: CDR1 SGHVS, CDR2 FNYEAQ. Trimming removed 1 base from V and 1 base from J; junction bases left unmatched: 8. The CDR3 extends over 17 amino acids. CDR3 residues: CASSLDWPGGKNTEAFF. The CDR3 coding sequence is TGTGCCAGCAGCTTAGATTGGCCAGGGGGCAAGAACACTGAAGCTTTCTTT.

The chain employs TRBV27 and TRBJ2-7, with TRBD1 as a possible D gene (6 bases). V was shortened by 5 bases and J by 3 bases, with 14 bases between the two germline ends. In germline, CDR1 is MNHEY, CDR2 SMNVEV (reference sequence). CDR3 length: 14 amino acids. CDR3 sequence reads: CASSASGVRYEQYF. CDR3 DNA sequence: TGTGCCAGCAGTGCGTCAGGGGTTCGCTACGAGCAGTACTTC.

The V gene is TRBV7-6, the J gene TRBJ2-2, with TRBD2 matching 7 bases. This CDR3 comprises 15 residues. V lost 5 bases to trimming and J lost 5 bases; unmatched junction nucleotides: 8. The germline CDR1 and CDR2 sequences are SGHVS and FNYEAQ. Here the CDR3 DNA reads TGTGCCAGCAGCGCCGGGATGGGAGGGACCGGGGAGCTGTTTTTT. As protein: CASSAGMGGTGELFF. Supplemented by reference TRBV7-6 and TRBJ2-2, the full variable domain reads GAGVSQSPRYKVTKRGQDVALRCDPISGHVSLYWYRQALGQGPEFLTYFNYEAQQDKSGLPNDRFSAERPEGSISTLTIQRTEQRDSAMYRCASSAGMGGTGELFFGEGSRLTVL.